This T cell receptor beta chain was documented in a study of blood T cells in healthy people across ages. Study-wide points: Roughly linear declines in TCR beta diversity per million T cells occurred with age.

As for this clonotype: Its antigen is unknown. The junction differs from germline at one of its ends, possibly a read error.

CDR1 and CDR2 (germline): LGHNA, YSLEER. This CDR3 spans 16 amino acids. A sample-barcoded 5' primer and a J-beta primer mix were used in a second PCR of roughly 7 to 11 cycles. TCRdb passed the 5' RACE reads through MiXCR, listing each CDR3 protein once. This table has 450,000 to 650,000 distinct CDR3 sequences, approximately 25% appearing once. Healthy Caucasian individuals from Russia aged about 6 to 95 were enrolled as donors. The sample also formed part of further work on T cells of mothers and their children. This second study says: It was observed that no persistent microchimeric T cell clones could be detected.

The sequenced sample was blood. The receptor's source is a boy aged 10-17 years in good health. J is TRBJ2-3 and V is TRBV4-3; TRBD2 might be the D (5 bases). Written as DNA, the CDR3 is TGCGCCTGCAGCCAAGATACCGGGATGCGCACAGATACGCAGTATTTT. This encodes CACSQDTGMRTDTQYF.